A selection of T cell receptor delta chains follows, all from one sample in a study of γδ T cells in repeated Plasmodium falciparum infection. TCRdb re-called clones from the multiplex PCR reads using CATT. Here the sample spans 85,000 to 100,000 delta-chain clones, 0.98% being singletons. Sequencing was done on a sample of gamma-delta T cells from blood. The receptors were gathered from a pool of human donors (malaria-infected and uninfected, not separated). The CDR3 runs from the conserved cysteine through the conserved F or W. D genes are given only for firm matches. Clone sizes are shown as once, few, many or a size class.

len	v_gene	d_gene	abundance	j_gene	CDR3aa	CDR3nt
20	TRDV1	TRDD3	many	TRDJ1	CALGEGPLTVWGKNTDKLIF	TGTGCTCTTGGGGAAGGTCCCCTTACTGTCTGGGGGAAAAACACCGATAAACTCATCTTT
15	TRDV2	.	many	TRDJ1	CACDIMGGPTDKLIF	TGTGCCTGTGACATCATGGGGGGACCCACCGATAAACTCATCTTT
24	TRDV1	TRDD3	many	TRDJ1	CALGEPFTFLNWGIYPRYTDKLIF	TGTGCTCTTGGGGAGCCTTTTACCTTCCTCAACTGGGGGATATATCCTAGGTACACCGATAAACTCATCTTT
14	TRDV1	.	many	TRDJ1	CALGEKSLVRKLIF	TGTGCTCTTGGGGAAAAGTCGCTGGTACGGAAACTCATCTTT
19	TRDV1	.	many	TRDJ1	CALGEPLVLGELNTDKLIF	TGTGCTCTTGGGGAACCCCTCGTCTTAGGGGAACTCAACACCGATAAACTCATCTTT
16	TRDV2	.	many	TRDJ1	CACDPRRLPGVDKLIF	TGTGCCTGTGATCCCCGACGACTCCCCGGGGTCGATAAACTCATCTTT
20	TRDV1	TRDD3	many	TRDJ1	CALGELGATRGDTRTDKLIF	TGTGCTCTTGGGGAACTGGGGGCTACACGCGGGGATACGCGTACCGATAAACTCATCTTT
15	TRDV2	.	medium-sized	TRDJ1	CACDTGGMGTDKLIF	TGTGCCTGTGACACCGGTGGGATGGGTACCGATAAACTCATCTTT
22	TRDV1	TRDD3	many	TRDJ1	CALGELLPYGGNWGPYTDKLIF	TGTGCTCTTGGGGAACTTCTTCCCTACGGGGGAAACTGGGGGCCGTACACCGATAAACTCATCTTT
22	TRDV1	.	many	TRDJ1	CALGDTLPTALAGGSYTDKLIF	TGTGCTCTTGGGGACACCCTTCCTACGGCCTTGGCTGGGGGATCGTACACCGATAAACTCATCTTT
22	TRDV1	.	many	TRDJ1	CALGNLPTTVVGDTEYTDKLIF	TGTGCTCTTGGGAACCTTCCTACAACGGTGGTGGGGGATACCGAGTACACCGATAAACTCATCTTT
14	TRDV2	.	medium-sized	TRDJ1	CACDTLGYTDKLIF	TGTGCCTGTGACACTTTGGGGTACACCGATAAACTCATCTTT
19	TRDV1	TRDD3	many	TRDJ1	CALGELGPPLWGITDKLIF	TGTGCTCTTGGGGAACTGGGTCCTCCCCTCTGGGGGATTACCGATAAACTCATCTTT
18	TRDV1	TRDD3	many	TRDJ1	CALGELWGTRYGTDKLIF	TGTGCTCTTGGGGAACTCTGGGGGACCCGTTACGGAACCGATAAGCTCATTTTT
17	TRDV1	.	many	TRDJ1	CALGDLHRNGLADKLIF	TGTGCTCTTGGGGACCTCCACCGTAATGGGCTAGCCGATAAACTCATCTTT
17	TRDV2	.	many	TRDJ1	CACDAMGPQLYTDKLIF	TGTGCCTGTGACGCCATGGGGCCCCAGCTGTACACCGATAAACTCATCTTT
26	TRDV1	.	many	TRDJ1	CALGEAGPSYGRSTGGPRWVTDKLIF	TGTGCTCTTGGGGAAGCGGGGCCTTCCTACGGGAGGAGTACTGGGGGACCCCGTTGGGTCACCGATAAACTCATCTTT